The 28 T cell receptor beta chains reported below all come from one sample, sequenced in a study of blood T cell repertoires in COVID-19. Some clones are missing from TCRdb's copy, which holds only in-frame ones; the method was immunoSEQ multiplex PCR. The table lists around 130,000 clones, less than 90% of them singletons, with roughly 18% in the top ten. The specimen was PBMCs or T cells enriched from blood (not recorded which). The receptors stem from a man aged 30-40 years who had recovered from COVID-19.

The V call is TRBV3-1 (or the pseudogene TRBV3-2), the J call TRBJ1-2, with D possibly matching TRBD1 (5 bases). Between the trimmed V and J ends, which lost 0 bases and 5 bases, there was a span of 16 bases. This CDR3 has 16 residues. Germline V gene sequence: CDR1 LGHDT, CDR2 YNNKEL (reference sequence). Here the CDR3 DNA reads TGTGCCAGCAGCCAAGAGGGCGGTCGGGGGTGGTATGGCTACACCTTC. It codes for CASSQEGGRGWYGYTF.

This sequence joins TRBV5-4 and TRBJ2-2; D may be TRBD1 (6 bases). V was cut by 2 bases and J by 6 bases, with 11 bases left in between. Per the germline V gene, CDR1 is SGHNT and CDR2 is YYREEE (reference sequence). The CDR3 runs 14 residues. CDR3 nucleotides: TGTGCCAGCAGCTTCAGGGGTTCCGCCGGGGAGCTGTTTTTT. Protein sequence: CASSFRGSAGELFF.

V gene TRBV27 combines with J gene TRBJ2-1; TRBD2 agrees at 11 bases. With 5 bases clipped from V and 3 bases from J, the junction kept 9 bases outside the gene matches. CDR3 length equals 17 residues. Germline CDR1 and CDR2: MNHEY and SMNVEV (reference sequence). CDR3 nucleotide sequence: TGTGCCAGCAGTCCCCGTAGCGGGGGGGCGCTCTACAATGAGCAGTTCTTC. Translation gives CASSPRSGGALYNEQFF.

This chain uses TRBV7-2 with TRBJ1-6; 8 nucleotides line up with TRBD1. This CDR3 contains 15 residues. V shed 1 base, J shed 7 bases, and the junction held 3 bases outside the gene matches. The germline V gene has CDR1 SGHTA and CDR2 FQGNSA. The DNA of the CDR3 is TGTGCCAGCAGCTTAGGGACAGGGCGGAATTCACCCCTCCACTTT. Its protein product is CASSLGTGRNSPLHF.

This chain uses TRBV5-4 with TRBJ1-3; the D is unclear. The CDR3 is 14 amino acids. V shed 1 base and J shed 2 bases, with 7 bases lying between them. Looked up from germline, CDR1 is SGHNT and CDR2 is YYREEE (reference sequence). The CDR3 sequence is CASSLNGAGNTIYF. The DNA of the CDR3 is TGTGCCAGCAGCTTGAACGGAGCTGGAAACACCATATATTTT.

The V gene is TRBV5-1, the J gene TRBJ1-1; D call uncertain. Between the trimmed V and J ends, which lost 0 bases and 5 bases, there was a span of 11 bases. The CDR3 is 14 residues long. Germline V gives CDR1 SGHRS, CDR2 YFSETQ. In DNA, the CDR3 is TGCGCCAGCAGCTTGGGAGGAGGGCGAACTGAAGCTTTCTTT. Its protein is CASSLGGGRTEAFF. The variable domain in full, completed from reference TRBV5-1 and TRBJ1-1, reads KAGVTQTPRYLIKTRGQQVTLSCSPISGHRSVSWYQQTPGQGLQFLFEYFSETQRNKGNFPGRFSGRQFSNSRSEMNVSTLELGDSALYLCASSLGGGRTEAFFGQGTRLTVV.

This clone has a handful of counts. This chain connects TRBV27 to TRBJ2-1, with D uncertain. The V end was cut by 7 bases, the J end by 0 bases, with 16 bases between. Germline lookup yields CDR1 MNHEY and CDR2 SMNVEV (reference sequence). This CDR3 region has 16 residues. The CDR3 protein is CASTKQLTNSYNEQFF. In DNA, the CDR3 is TGTGCCAGCACTAAACAGCTTACCAACTCCTACAATGAGCAGTTCTTC.

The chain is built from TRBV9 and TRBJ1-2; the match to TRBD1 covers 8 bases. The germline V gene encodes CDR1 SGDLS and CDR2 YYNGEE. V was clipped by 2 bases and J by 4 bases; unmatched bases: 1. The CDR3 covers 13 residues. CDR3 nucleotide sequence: TGTGCCAGCAGCGTGGGACAGGCCTATGGCTACACCTTC. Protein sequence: CASSVGQAYGYTF.

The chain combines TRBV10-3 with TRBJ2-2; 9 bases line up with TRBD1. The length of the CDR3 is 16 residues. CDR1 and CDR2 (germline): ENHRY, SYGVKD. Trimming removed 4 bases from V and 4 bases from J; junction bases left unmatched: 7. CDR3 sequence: CAISGVGQGITGELFF. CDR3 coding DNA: TGTGCCATCAGTGGGGTGGGACAGGGAATCACCGGGGAGCTGTTTTTT.

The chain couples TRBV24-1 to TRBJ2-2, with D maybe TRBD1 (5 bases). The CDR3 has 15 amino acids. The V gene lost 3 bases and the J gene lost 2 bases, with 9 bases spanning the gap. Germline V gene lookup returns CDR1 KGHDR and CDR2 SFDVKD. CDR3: CATSDRDRNTGELFF. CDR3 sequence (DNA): TGTGCCACCAGTGATCGAGACAGAAACACCGGGGAGCTGTTTTTT.

CDR3 amino acids: CASSYLAGAVYGYTF. The CDR3 nucleotides read TGTGCCAGCAGTTACTTGGCGGGGGCCGTCTATGGCTACACCTTC. V is TRBV6-5 and J is TRBJ1-2, with D possibly TRBD1 on 6 matching bases. CDR1 is MNHEY, CDR2 SVGAGI, per germline. Trimming took off 1 base at V and 4 bases at J, with 13 bases between the two ends. The CDR3 loop spans 15 amino acids.

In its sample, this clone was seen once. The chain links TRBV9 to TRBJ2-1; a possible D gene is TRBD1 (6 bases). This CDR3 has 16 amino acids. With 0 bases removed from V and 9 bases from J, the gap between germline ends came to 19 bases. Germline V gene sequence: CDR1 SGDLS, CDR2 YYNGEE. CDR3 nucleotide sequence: TGTGCCAGCAGCGTAGGTAGCAACAGGGCCCCGGGTGAGCAGTTCTTC. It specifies CASSVGSNRAPGEQFF.

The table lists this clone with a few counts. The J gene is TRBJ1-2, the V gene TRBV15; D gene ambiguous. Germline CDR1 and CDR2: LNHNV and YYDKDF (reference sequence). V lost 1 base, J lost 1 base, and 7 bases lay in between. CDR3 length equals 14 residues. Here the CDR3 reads CATSRAQVNYGYTF. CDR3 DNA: TGTGCCACCAGCAGAGCTCAGGTTAACTATGGCTACACCTTC.

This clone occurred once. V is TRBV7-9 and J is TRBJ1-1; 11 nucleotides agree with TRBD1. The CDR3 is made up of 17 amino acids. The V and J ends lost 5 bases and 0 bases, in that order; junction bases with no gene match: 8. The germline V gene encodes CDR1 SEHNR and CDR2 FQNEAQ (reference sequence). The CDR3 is CASSHWTGGYMNTEAFF. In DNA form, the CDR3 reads TGTGCCAGCAGCCACTGGACAGGGGGCTACATGAACACTGAAGCTTTCTTT.

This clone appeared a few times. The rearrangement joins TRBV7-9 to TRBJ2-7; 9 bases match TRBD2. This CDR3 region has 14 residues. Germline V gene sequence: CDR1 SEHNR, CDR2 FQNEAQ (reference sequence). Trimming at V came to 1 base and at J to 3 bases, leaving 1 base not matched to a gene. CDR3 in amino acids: CASSLVAGDYEQYF. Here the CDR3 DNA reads TGTGCCAGCAGCTTAGTAGCGGGAGACTACGAGCAGTACTTC.

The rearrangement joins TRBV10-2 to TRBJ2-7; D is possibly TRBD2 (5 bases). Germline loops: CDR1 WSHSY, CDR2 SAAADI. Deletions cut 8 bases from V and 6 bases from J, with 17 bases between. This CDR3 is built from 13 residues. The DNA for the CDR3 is TGCGCCAGCCGAGGACTGGCAGCAGGCGAGCAGTACTTC. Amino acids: CASRGLAAGEQYF.

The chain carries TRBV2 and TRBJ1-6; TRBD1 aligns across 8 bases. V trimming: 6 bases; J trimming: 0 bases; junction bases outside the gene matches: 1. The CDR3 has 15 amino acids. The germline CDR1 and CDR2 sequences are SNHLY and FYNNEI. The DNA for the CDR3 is TGTGCCAGCAGACAGGGGGACTCCTATAATTCACCCCTCCACTTT. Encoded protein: CASRQGDSYNSPLHF.

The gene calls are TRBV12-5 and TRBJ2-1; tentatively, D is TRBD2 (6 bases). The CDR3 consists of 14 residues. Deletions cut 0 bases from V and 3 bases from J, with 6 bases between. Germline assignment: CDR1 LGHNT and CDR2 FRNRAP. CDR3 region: CASGLVEGYNEQFF. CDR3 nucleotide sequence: TGTGCTAGTGGTTTGGTGGAGGGCTACAATGAGCAGTTCTTC.

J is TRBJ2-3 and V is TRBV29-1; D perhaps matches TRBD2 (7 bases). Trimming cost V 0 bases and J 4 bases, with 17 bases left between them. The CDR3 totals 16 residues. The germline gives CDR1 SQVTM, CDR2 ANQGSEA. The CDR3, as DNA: TGCAGCGTTGAAGATGGGGGCGGGAGAGGGTCAGATACGCAGTATTTT. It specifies CSVEDGGGRGSDTQYF.

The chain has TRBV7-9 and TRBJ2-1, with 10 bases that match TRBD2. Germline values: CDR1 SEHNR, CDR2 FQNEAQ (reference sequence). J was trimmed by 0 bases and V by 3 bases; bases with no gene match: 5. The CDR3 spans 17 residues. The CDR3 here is CASSFPGTSDSYNEQFF. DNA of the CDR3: TGTGCCAGCAGCTTCCCCGGGACTAGCGACTCCTACAATGAGCAGTTCTTC.

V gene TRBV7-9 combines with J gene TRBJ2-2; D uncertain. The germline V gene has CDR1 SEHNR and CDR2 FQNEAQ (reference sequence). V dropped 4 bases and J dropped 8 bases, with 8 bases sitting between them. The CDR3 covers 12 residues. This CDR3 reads CASSSFSGELFF. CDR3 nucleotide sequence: TGTGCCAGCAGCTCTTTTTCGGGGGAGCTGTTTTTT.

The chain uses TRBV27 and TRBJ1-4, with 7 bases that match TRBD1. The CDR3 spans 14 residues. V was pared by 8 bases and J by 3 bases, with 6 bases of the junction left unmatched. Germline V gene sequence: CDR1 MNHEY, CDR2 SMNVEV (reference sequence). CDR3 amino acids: CASATGAPNEKLFF. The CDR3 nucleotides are TGTGCCAGCGCTACAGGGGCACCTAATGAAAAACTGTTTTTT. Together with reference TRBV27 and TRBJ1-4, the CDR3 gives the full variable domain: EAQVTQNPRYLITVTGKKLTVTCSQNMNHEYMSWYRQDPGLGLRQIYYSMNVEVTDKGDVPEGYKVSRKEKRNFPLILESPSPNQTSLYFCASATGAPNEKLFFGSGTQLSVL.

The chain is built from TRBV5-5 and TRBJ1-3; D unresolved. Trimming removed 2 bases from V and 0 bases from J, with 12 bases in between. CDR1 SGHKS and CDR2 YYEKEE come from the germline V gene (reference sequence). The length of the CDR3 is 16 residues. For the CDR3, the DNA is TGTGCCAGCAGCTTATTAGAGAGTGCCTCTGGAAACACCATATATTTT. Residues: CASSLLESASGNTIYF.

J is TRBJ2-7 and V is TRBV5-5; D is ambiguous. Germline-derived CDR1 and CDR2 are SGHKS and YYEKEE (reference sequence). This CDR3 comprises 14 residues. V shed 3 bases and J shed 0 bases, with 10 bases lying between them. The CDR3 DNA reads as TGTGCCAGCAGCTCCTTGCCAGGCTCCTACGAGCAGTACGTC. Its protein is CASSSLPGSYEQYV.

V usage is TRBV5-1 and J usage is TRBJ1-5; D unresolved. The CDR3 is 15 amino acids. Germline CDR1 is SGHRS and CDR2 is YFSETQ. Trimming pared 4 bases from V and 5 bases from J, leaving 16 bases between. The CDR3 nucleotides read TGCGCCAGCAGCAAGACGGTCGGGGAGGATCAGCCCCAGCATTTT. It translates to CASSKTVGEDQPQHF.

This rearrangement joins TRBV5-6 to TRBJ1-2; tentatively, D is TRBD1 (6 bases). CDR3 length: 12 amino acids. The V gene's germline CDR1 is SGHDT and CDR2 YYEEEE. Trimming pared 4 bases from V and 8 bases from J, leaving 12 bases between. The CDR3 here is CASSTDRRGYTF. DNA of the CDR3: TGTGCCAGCAGCACGGACAGACGCGGCTACACCTTC.

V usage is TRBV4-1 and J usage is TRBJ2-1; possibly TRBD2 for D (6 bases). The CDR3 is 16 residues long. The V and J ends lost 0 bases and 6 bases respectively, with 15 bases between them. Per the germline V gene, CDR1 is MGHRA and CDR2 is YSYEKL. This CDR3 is CASSQDSGRPANEQFF. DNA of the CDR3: TGCGCCAGCAGCCAAGATAGCGGTCGTCCGGCCAATGAGCAGTTCTTC.

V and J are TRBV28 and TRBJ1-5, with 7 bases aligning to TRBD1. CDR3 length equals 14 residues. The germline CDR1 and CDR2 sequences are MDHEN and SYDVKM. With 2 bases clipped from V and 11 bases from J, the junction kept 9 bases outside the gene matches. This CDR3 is CASSLRGLVVTQHF. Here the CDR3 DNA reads TGTGCCAGCAGTTTAAGGGGGCTAGTTGTGACCCAGCATTTT. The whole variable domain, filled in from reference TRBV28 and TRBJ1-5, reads DVKVTQSSRYLVKRTGEKVFLECVQDMDHENMFWYRQDPGLGLRLIYFSYDVKMKEKGDIPEGYSVSREKKERFSLILESASTNQTSMYLCASSLRGLVVTQHFGDGTRLSIL.